This TCR beta chain was recovered during a study of cytomegalovirus exposure and HLA in healthy donors. Study details: As released early, the data held roughly 85 million unique TCRs from HLA-typed donors. Most genotyped donors, around 78% of around 370, had Caucasian-associated genetic ancestry. Study-level results: CMV serostatus was the only recorded immune exposure for donors.

This clone was seen a handful of times. Its antigen is as yet unknown. The V gene's germline CDR1 is PRHDT and CDR2 FYEKMQ (reference sequence). The CDR3 runs to 16 residues. J gave up 7 bases and V 5 bases, and 10 bases lay outside the gene matches. The PCR contained 60 Vbeta and 13 Jbeta primers. Sequencing was performed with immunoSEQ multiplex PCR; in TCRdb, only in-frame clones are kept and a portion is missing. The sample comprises 200,000 or so clones, around 80% of which are singletons, and 2.5% to 3% rests with the top ten. Sequencing was done on a sample of PBMCs. The sequence derives from a man aged 25 to 45 in good health and CMV-seronegative. The chain links TRBV13 to TRBJ2-2; TRBD1 agrees at 10 bases. As DNA, the CDR3 is TGTGCCAGCAGCCGGCGACAGGGGGCTATAGACGGGGAGCTGTTTTTT. Amino acid sequence: CASSRRQGAIDGELFF.